A selection of T cell receptor beta chains follows, all from one sample in a study of T cells in localized non-small cell lung cancer. Clones were read by immunoSEQ multiplex PCR, and TCRdb kept only the in-frame ones, dropping some. This sample has 20,000 to 25,000 clones, with about 88% found just once. Here the sequenced sample was peripheral blood, taken before any cancer treatment. These receptors all stem from a male donor aged 60 or older with stage I lung adenocarcinoma. CDR3s include the opening cysteine and the closing phenylalanine or tryptophan. A D gene is named only where the DNA matches it firmly. Size is stated for part of the rows, as once, few or many counts, or as a class when the clone is expanded.

cdr3_nt: TGTGCCAGCAGCGCCGACTTGAATTCACCCCTCCACTTT; cdr3_aa: CASSADLNSPLHF; d_call: .; v_call: TRBV7-8; j_call: TRBJ1-6; clone_size: .
cdr3_nt: TGCGCCAGCAGCCCCGGGACAGGATTAAGCGGGAGCTACGAGCAGTACTTC; cdr3_aa: CASSPGTGLSGSYEQYF; d_call: .; v_call: TRBV5-1; j_call: TRBJ2-7; clone_size: .
cdr3_nt: TGTGCCAGCAGTCCGGGACAGGGGAACTATGGCTACACCTTC; cdr3_aa: CASSPGQGNYGYTF; d_call: TRBD1; v_call: TRBV28; j_call: TRBJ1-2; clone_size: .
cdr3_nt: TGTGCCAGCAGCCACGCGGGGGGGCTCAATGAGCAGTTCTTC; cdr3_aa: CASSHAGGLNEQFF; d_call: TRBD2; v_call: TRBV7-2; j_call: TRBJ2-1; clone_size: once
cdr3_nt: TGTGCCAGCAGCTTGGGACAGCCCAACTACGAGCAGTACTTC; cdr3_aa: CASSLGQPNYEQYF; d_call: TRBD1; v_call: TRBV6-5; j_call: TRBJ2-7; clone_size: .
cdr3_nt: TGTGCCAGTAGCGTACCGGGACAGGGGCCGAACTATGGCTACACCTTC; cdr3_aa: CASSVPGQGPNYGYTF; d_call: TRBD1; v_call: TRBV19; j_call: TRBJ1-2; clone_size: .
cdr3_nt: TGTGCCAGCAGCATAAACCCCGGGACACGGAGCTCTGGGGCCAACGTCCTGACTTTC; cdr3_aa: CASSINPGTRSSGANVLTF; d_call: .; v_call: TRBV9; j_call: TRBJ2-6; clone_size: .
cdr3_nt: TGTGCCAGCAGCGGTCAGGGAGGTGGAAACACCATATATTTT; cdr3_aa: CASSGQGGGNTIYF; d_call: .; v_call: TRBV7-9; j_call: TRBJ1-3; clone_size: .
cdr3_nt: TGTGCCAGCTCACCCGACAGGACGAATACCTACAATGAGCAGTTCTTC; cdr3_aa: CASSPDRTNTYNEQFF; d_call: .; v_call: TRBV18; j_call: TRBJ2-1; clone_size: .
cdr3_nt: TGCAGTGCTAGAGACCTGGCTTTCTTT; cdr3_aa: CSARDLAFF; d_call: .; v_call: TRBV20-1; j_call: TRBJ1-1; clone_size: .
cdr3_nt: TGCGCCAGCAGCCAAGAGTACACCGGGGAGCTGTTTTTT; cdr3_aa: CASSQEYTGELFF; d_call: .; v_call: TRBV4-3; j_call: TRBJ2-2; clone_size: .
cdr3_nt: TGTGCCAGCAGGGGGACAGGGTTTAATTCGCTCACCTTC; cdr3_aa: CASRGTGFNSLTF; d_call: TRBD1; v_call: TRBV28; j_call: TRBJ1-2; clone_size: .
cdr3_nt: TGTGCCAGCAGCCAAGCCTTTGGAGCGGGAGGCTCCTACAATGAGCAGTTCTTC; cdr3_aa: CASSQAFGAGGSYNEQFF; d_call: TRBD2; v_call: TRBV14; j_call: TRBJ2-1; clone_size: .
cdr3_nt: TGTGCCAGCAAGCCCGGGACAGGGGTCCGCTACGAGCAGTACTTC; cdr3_aa: CASKPGTGVRYEQYF; d_call: TRBD1; v_call: TRBV6-1; j_call: TRBJ2-7; clone_size: .
cdr3_nt: TGTGCCAGCAGTGGAGAGATGGGCAATCAGCCCCAGCATTTT; cdr3_aa: CASSGEMGNQPQHF; d_call: .; v_call: TRBV28; j_call: TRBJ1-5; clone_size: .
cdr3_nt: TGTGCCATAGGCAGGGTACAAGATGAGCAGTTCTTC; cdr3_aa: CAIGRVQDEQFF; d_call: .; v_call: TRBV10-3; j_call: TRBJ2-1; clone_size: .
cdr3_nt: TGCAGCGGCGGGGGAAGCGGGGGTACAGATACGCAGTATTTT; cdr3_aa: CSGGGSGGTDTQYF; d_call: TRBD2; v_call: TRBV29-1; j_call: TRBJ2-3; clone_size: .
cdr3_nt: TGTGCCAGCAGCAAGAAATTACAGGGGATTCCCGCTTATAGCAATCAGCCCCAGCATTTT; cdr3_aa: CASSKKLQGIPAYSNQPQHF; d_call: .; v_call: TRBV21-1; j_call: TRBJ1-5; clone_size: .
cdr3_nt: TGCGCCAGCAGCTCATCGTCGACAGGGGGTAGGAACGAGCAGTACTTC; cdr3_aa: CASSSSSTGGRNEQYF; d_call: TRBD1; v_call: TRBV5-1; j_call: TRBJ2-7; clone_size: once
cdr3_nt: TGTGCCAGCAATACAGCCCAGCCCCAGCATTTT; cdr3_aa: CASNTAQPQHF; d_call: .; v_call: TRBV6-9; j_call: TRBJ1-5; clone_size: .
cdr3_nt: TGTGCCAGCAGCTTAGGGGGTACGCATGGAGAGACCCAGTACTTC; cdr3_aa: CASSLGGTHGETQYF; d_call: .; v_call: TRBV7-7; j_call: TRBJ2-5; clone_size: .
cdr3_nt: TGTGCCAGCAGCTTAGACGGCGGGGAGGGGTCAGAGACCCAGTACTTC; cdr3_aa: CASSLDGGEGSETQYF; d_call: TRBD2; v_call: TRBV11-2; j_call: TRBJ2-5; clone_size: once
cdr3_nt: TGCGCCAGCAGCAGGGGACAGATGGATGAAAAACTGTTTTTT; cdr3_aa: CASSRGQMDEKLFF; d_call: TRBD1; v_call: TRBV5-1; j_call: TRBJ1-4; clone_size: .
cdr3_nt: TGTGCCAGCAGTTTTTTAAGGGTGCGGGGGGCCGGAAACATTCAGTACTTC; cdr3_aa: CASSFLRVRGAGNIQYF; d_call: TRBD2; v_call: TRBV28; j_call: TRBJ2-4; clone_size: .
cdr3_nt: TGCGCCAGCAGCACGGAGGTAGGGGGGGACTATGGCTACACCTTC; cdr3_aa: CASSTEVGGDYGYTF; d_call: .; v_call: TRBV5-1; j_call: TRBJ1-2; clone_size: .
cdr3_nt: TGTGCCAGTAATCCGGGACAGGGTCGGGAGACCCAGTACTTC; cdr3_aa: CASNPGQGRETQYF; d_call: TRBD1; v_call: TRBV28; j_call: TRBJ2-5; clone_size: .
cdr3_nt: TGTGCCAGCAGCACCGCAGGTTTAATGAACACTGAAGCTTTCTTT; cdr3_aa: CASSTAGLMNTEAFF; d_call: .; v_call: TRBV28; j_call: TRBJ1-1; clone_size: .
cdr3_nt: TGTGCCAGCAGCTTAAATTCCGAGAGCTCCTATAATTCACCCCTCCACTTT; cdr3_aa: CASSLNSESSYNSPLHF; d_call: .; v_call: TRBV11-1; j_call: TRBJ1-6; clone_size: .
cdr3_nt: TGTGCCAGCTCACCCCGGGACAGCCTAGCGGGGGAGCTGTTTTTT; cdr3_aa: CASSPRDSLAGELFF; d_call: .; v_call: TRBV18; j_call: TRBJ2-2; clone_size: .
cdr3_nt: TGTGCCAGCAGCTTGGGGCGCACAGATACGCAGTATTTT; cdr3_aa: CASSLGRTDTQYF; d_call: .; v_call: TRBV5-6; j_call: TRBJ2-3; clone_size: .